A selection of T cell receptor beta chains follows, all from one sample in a study of beta chain features in type 1 diabetes. Profiled with immunoSEQ multiplex PCR; TCRdb holds only in-frame clones, not every one. The sample includes a few hundred thousand clones, around an eighth seen only once; the top ten take approximately 0.01%. The sequencing sample was made of naive CD4+ T cells from blood. These receptors were obtained from a young woman with type 1 diabetes. The CDR3 runs from the conserved cysteine through the conserved F or W. A D gene is named only where the DNA matches it firmly. Rows give clone size only sometimes, using once, few, many, or a class for an expanded clone.

TRBD1	TRBV7-9	TRBJ2-6	.	CASARTTGTGANVLTF	TGTGCCAGCGCCAGGACGACAGGGACTGGGGCCAACGTCCTGACTTTC
TRBD1	TRBV9	TRBJ1-4	.	CASSLSGQAQAGELFF	TGTGCCAGCAGCTTATCTGGACAGGCCCAGGCCGGGGAACTGTTTTTT
.	TRBV6-5	TRBJ1-2	.	CASSYSGRGSYTF	TGTGCCAGCAGTTACTCGGGCAGGGGTAGCTACACCTTC
TRBD1	TRBV6-6	TRBJ2-7	.	CASSNRDRNTYEQYF	TGTGCCAGCAGTAACCGGGACAGAAATACCTACGAGCAGTACTTC
TRBD2	TRBV5-1	TRBJ2-5	few	CASSLAGAGSHWRETQYF	TGCGCCAGCAGCTTGGCGGGAGCGGGGAGTCATTGGCGAGAGACCCAGTACTTC
TRBD1	TRBV9	TRBJ2-7	.	CASSPNEGAYPYEQYF	TGTGCCAGCAGCCCTAATGAGGGGGCCTACCCCTACGAGCAGTACTTC
TRBD1	TRBV25-1	TRBJ2-4	.	CASSESTGTGRLTPYF	TGTGCCAGCAGTGAATCCACCGGGACAGGGCGCCTTACCCCGTACTTC
TRBD1	TRBV7-2	TRBJ1-6	.	CASSLVTGENSPLHF	TGTGCCAGCAGCTTGGTGACAGGGGAAAATTCACCCCTCCACTTT
.	TRBV7-3	TRBJ2-7	few	CASSSNGYEQYF	TGTGCCAGCAGCTCGAACGGCTACGAGCAGTACTTC
TRBD2	TRBV5-1	TRBJ2-5	.	CASSPPAGGPQETQYF	TGCGCCAGCAGCCCCCCGGCGGGAGGCCCCCAAGAGACCCAGTACTTC
.	TRBV16	TRBJ1-6	few	CASSQYSNSPLHF	TGTGCCAGCAGCCAATATAGTAATTCGCCCCTCCACTTT
TRBD2	TRBV4-1	TRBJ2-2	few	CASSRKTSGRARTGELFF	TGCGCCAGCAGCCGGAAGACTAGCGGGAGAGCGAGGACCGGGGAGCTGTTTTTT
.	TRBV5-6	TRBJ1-5	few	CASSLGGYPQPQHF	TGTGCCAGCAGCTTGGGAGGGTATCCTCAGCCCCAGCATTTT
.	TRBV7-2	TRBJ1-2	few	CASSLYREDGYTF	TGTGCCAGCAGCTTATACAGGGAAGATGGCTACACCTTC
.	TRBV5-1	TRBJ2-5	few	CASSLGLTAYEQETQYF	TGCGCCAGCAGCTTAGGGCTGACAGCATACGAGCAAGAGACCCAGTACTTC
.	TRBV20-1	TRBJ2-3	.	CSARASDTQYF	TGCAGTGCTAGGGCCTCGGATACGCAGTATTTT
TRBD1	TRBV2	TRBJ2-7	.	CASSTGTDLYEQYF	TGTGCCAGCAGTACCGGGACAGACTTATACGAGCAGTACTTC
.	TRBV18	TRBJ1-1	few	CASSPADGGNTEAFF	TGTGCCAGCTCACCTGCGGACGGAGGGAACACTGAAGCTTTCTTT
.	TRBV13	TRBJ2-1	.	CASSFGAGLDEQFF	TGTGCCAGCAGCTTCGGTGCGGGGCTGGATGAGCAGTTCTTC
.	TRBV29-1	TRBJ1-1	.	CSVRGRIAGNTEAFF	TGCAGCGTCAGGGGCAGGATCGCGGGGAACACTGAAGCTTTCTTT
TRBD2	TRBV29-1	TRBJ2-1	.	CSVGARMAGGLEQFF	TGCAGCGTTGGGGCCCGAATGGCGGGAGGGCTCGAGCAGTTCTTC
.	TRBV29-1	TRBJ2-1	few	CSAARVGGINEQFF	TGCAGCGCCGCCCGGGTAGGCGGTATCAATGAGCAGTTCTTC
.	TRBV9	TRBJ1-4	few	CASSVGQNEKLFF	TGTGCCAGCAGCGTTGGACAGAATGAAAAACTGTTTTTT
.	TRBV5-1	TRBJ2-2	.	CASSDWGRTGELFF	TGCGCCAGCAGCGATTGGGGGCGCACCGGGGAGCTGTTTTTT
.	TRBV4-3	TRBJ2-1	few	CASSRGRGGNEQFF	TGCGCCAGCAGCCGAGGCAGGGGTGGCAATGAGCAGTTCTTC
.	TRBV4-1	TRBJ2-3	few	CASSRMVGPSTDTQYF	TGCGCCAGCAGCCGGATGGTGGGGCCTAGCACAGATACGCAGTATTTT
TRBD1	TRBV4-3	TRBJ1-6	few	CASSQDRGQGQSPLHF	TGCGCCAGCAGCCAAGATCGCGGACAGGGGCAATCACCCCTCCACTTT
.	TRBV10-3	TRBJ2-7	.	CAISGGQEQYF	TGTGCCATCAGTGGCGGACAGGAGCAGTACTTC
.	TRBV30	TRBJ1-1	.	CAWSQSGLEAFF	TGTGCCTGGAGTCAGTCAGGGCTTGAAGCTTTCTTT
.	TRBV13	TRBJ1-1	few	CASSSYRNTEAFF	TGTGCCAGCAGCTCATACAGGAACACTGAAGCTTTCTTT
TRBD2	TRBV5-1	TRBJ2-1	.	CASSPLGKGEGEQFF	TGCGCCAGCAGCCCCCTCGGTAAAGGGGAGGGGGAGCAGTTCTTC
TRBD1	TRBV29-1	TRBJ2-6	.	CSARTGVSSGANVLTF	TGCAGCGCTCGGACAGGGGTTAGCTCTGGGGCCAACGTCCTGACTTTC
TRBD1	TRBV7-6	TRBJ2-7	.	CASSTGTGSPYF	TGTGCCAGCAGCACCGGGACAGGGAGTCCGTACTTC
.	TRBV19	TRBJ2-7	few	CASRGSQSSYEQYF	TGTGCTAGTAGGGGCAGCCAGAGCTCCTACGAGCAGTACTTC
.	TRBV2	TRBJ2-3	few	CASSWPDTQYF	TGTGCCAGCTCGTGGCCAGATACGCAGTATTTT
.	TRBV11-2	TRBJ2-4	few	CASSSPQTVQPYF	TGTGCCAGCAGCTCCCCGCAGACAGTCCAACCGTACTTC
TRBD1	TRBV30	TRBJ2-1	few	CAWSVGQGRNEQFF	TGTGCCTGGAGTGTCGGACAGGGGCGGAATGAGCAGTTCTTC
TRBD2	TRBV5-4	TRBJ2-5	.	CASSSRLAGEETQYF	TGTGCCAGCAGCTCCCGACTAGCGGGGGAAGAGACCCAGTACTTC
.	TRBV10-3	TRBJ1-1	few	CAISVDGTEAFF	TGTGCCATCAGTGTCGACGGGACTGAAGCTTTCTTT
.	TRBV5-4	TRBJ2-1	.	CASSGQGYNEQFF	TGTGCCAGCAGCGGACAAGGGTACAATGAGCAGTTCTTC
.	TRBV4-3	TRBJ2-7	few	CASSPARGGYEQYF	TGCGCCAGCAGTCCCGCGAGGGGAGGCTACGAGCAGTACTTC
.	TRBV29-1	TRBJ2-3	.	CSVAGRNTDTQYF	TGCAGCGTGGCGGGGCGGAACACAGATACGCAGTATTTT
TRBD1	TRBV7-2	TRBJ1-2	.	CASSPWTGDYGYTF	TGTGCCAGCAGCCCCTGGACAGGGGATTATGGCTACACCTTC
.	TRBV13	TRBJ2-3	few	CASTDGRGPTDTQYF	TGTGCCAGCACCGACGGGCGGGGACCCACAGATACGCAGTATTTT
.	TRBV18	TRBJ2-5	few	CASSPTEETQYF	TGTGCCAGCTCACCAACGGAGGAGACCCAGTACTTC
.	TRBV20-1	TRBJ2-7	few	CSARRSYEQYF	TGCAGTGCTAGACGGAGCTACGAGCAGTACTTC
.	TRBV7-2	TRBJ1-2	.	CASSFVLANYGYTF	TGTGCCAGCAGCTTCGTACTAGCTAACTATGGCTACACCTTC
TRBD1	TRBV19	TRBJ1-2	.	CASSSDRALNYGYTF	TGTGCCAGTAGTTCGGACAGGGCCCTAAACTATGGCTACACCTTC
.	TRBV30	TRBJ1-5	.	CAWSVGKIGVIRPQHF	TGTGCCTGGAGTGTAGGGAAGATAGGGGTCATACGGCCCCAGCATTTT
TRBD2	TRBV6-5	TRBJ2-1	few	CASAGLVLFGEQFF	TGTGCCAGCGCCGGACTAGTTCTATTTGGTGAGCAGTTCTTC
TRBD1	TRBV6-6	TRBJ2-4	few	CASSRQGWAKNIQYF	TGTGCCAGCAGTAGACAGGGGTGGGCCAAAAACATTCAGTACTTC
.	TRBV30	TRBJ1-1	.	CAWSGGGWGTEAFF	TGTGCCTGGAGTGGCGGGGGATGGGGGACTGAAGCTTTCTTT
.	TRBV10-3	TRBJ1-6	few	CAIGDRSGGSPLHF	TGTGCCATCGGCGACAGGAGCGGGGGTTCACCCCTCCACTTT
.	TRBV27	TRBJ2-5	.	CATRQGRETQYF	TGTGCCACCCGGCAGGGTCGGGAGACCCAGTACTTC
.	TRBV21-1	TRBJ2-5	.	CASSSSGVAEETQYF	TGTGCCAGCAGCAGTTCCGGGGTGGCAGAAGAGACCCAGTACTTC
TRBD1	TRBV19	TRBJ2-1	few	CASRRDRAYNEQFF	TGTGCCAGTAGACGGGACAGGGCCTACAATGAGCAGTTCTTC
.	TRBV15	TRBJ1-2	.	CATRMAITNYGYTF	TGTGCCACCAGGATGGCAATTACTAACTATGGCTACACCTTC
.	TRBV7-2	TRBJ2-1	.	CASSSRGDNEQFF	TGTGCCAGCAGCTCCCGGGGAGACAATGAGCAGTTCTTC